These 23 T cell receptor beta chains share one sample of origin, sequenced in a study of cytomegalovirus exposure and HLA in healthy donors. The study ran its PCR with 60 Vbeta and 13 Jbeta primers. Measured with immunoSEQ multiplex PCR; TCRdb has only the in-frame clones, and not every one. The sample shows under 300,000 clones, about nine tenths of them seen only once. Input material: PBMCs. These receptors came from a man in his forties or fifties in good health and CMV-seropositive.

The chain recombines TRBV7-9 with TRBJ2-7, with TRBD2 matching 9 bases. After removal of 3 bases from V and 7 bases from J, the junction contained 4 bases not matched to a gene. The germline CDR1 and CDR2 sequences are SEHNR and FQNEAQ (reference sequence). The CDR3 has 13 residues. The CDR3 region has the DNA TGTGCCAGCAGCTTCTTAGCGGGAGTAGAGCAGTACTTC. Amino acid sequence: CASSFLAGVEQYF.

CDR3 nucleotide sequence: TGTGCCAGCGAATCGCTCCTCAGCTCCTACAATGAGCAGTTCTTC. Residues: CASESLLSSYNEQFF. This chain uses TRBV7-9 with TRBJ2-1; no reliable D call. Deletions cut 8 bases from V and 0 bases from J, with 14 bases between. This CDR3 has 15 residues. The germline V gene has CDR1 SEHNR and CDR2 FQNEAQ (reference sequence).

The J gene is TRBJ2-3, the V gene TRBV7-9; 7 bases align to TRBD2. J lost 0 bases, V lost 4 bases, and 7 bases had no gene match. The germline V gene encodes CDR1 SEHNR and CDR2 FQNEAQ (reference sequence). The CDR3 contains 16 residues. CDR3 sequence: CASSYGPGGSTDTQYF. CDR3 sequence (DNA): TGTGCCAGCAGCTATGGCCCCGGGGGGAGCACAGATACGCAGTATTTT.

This chain connects TRBV6-5 to TRBJ1-5, with 9 bases aligning to TRBD1. The ends lost 3 bases at V and 6 bases at J; junction bases unmatched: 9. The length of the CDR3 is 16 residues. Germline assignment: CDR1 MNHEY and CDR2 SVGAGI. DNA of the CDR3: TGTGCCAGCAGTTATGTCTTTGGGACAGGGTTTCAGCCCCAGCATTTT. It encodes CASSYVFGTGFQPQHF.

The chain links TRBV29-1 to TRBJ1-1; TRBD1 aligns across 7 bases. Germline CDR1 and CDR2: SQVTM and ANQGSEA. The CDR3 is 14 amino acids. J lost 3 bases, V lost 5 bases, and 9 bases had no gene match. CDR3 protein: CSVPRQGEDTEAFF. The CDR3 nucleotides are TGCAGCGTTCCTCGACAGGGTGAGGACACTGAAGCTTTCTTT.

The chain is built from TRBV5-1 and TRBJ1-2, with TRBD1 matching over 9 bases. Trimming took 2 bases from V and 8 from J; bases not matched to a gene: 1. Germline-derived CDR1 and CDR2 are SGHRS and YFSETQ. The CDR3 spans 12 residues. For the CDR3, the DNA is TGCGCCAGCAGCTTTACAGGGGGCGGCTACACCTTC. Amino acid sequence: CASSFTGGGYTF.

The rearrangement joins TRBV5-4 to TRBJ1-5; 9 bases line up with TRBD1. The CDR3 extends over 15 amino acids. The germline V gene has CDR1 SGHNT and CDR2 YYREEE (reference sequence). The V gene end was trimmed by 2 bases and the J gene end by 4 bases; junction bases not matched to a gene: 4. CDR3 sequence reads: CASSLQGAGNQPQHF. In DNA form, the CDR3 reads TGTGCCAGCAGCTTACAGGGGGCGGGAAATCAGCCCCAGCATTTT.

The table lists this clone with a few counts. The chain combines TRBV11-1 with TRBJ2-7, with D possibly matching TRBD1 (6 bases). Germline V lookup: CDR1 SGHAT, CDR2 FQDESV (reference sequence). CDR3 size: 14 residues. V lost 8 bases, J lost 5 bases, and 19 bases lay in between. Here the CDR3 reads CASGRKGGAHEQYF. CDR3 sequence (DNA): TGTGCCAGCGGACGAAAAGGGGGAGCTCACGAGCAGTACTTC.

J is TRBJ2-3 and V is TRBV28, with a tentative D call TRBD2 (6 bases). CDR3 length equals 13 residues. CDR1 MDHEN and CDR2 SYDVKM come from the germline V gene. Deletions cut 7 bases from V and 5 bases from J, with 13 bases between. The CDR3 spells CASTVADQDTQYF. The CDR3 DNA reads as TGTGCCAGCACTGTAGCGGACCAAGATACGCAGTATTTT.

For this clone: The junction departs from the called germline gene at one end, perhaps through a read error. The chain joins TRBV7-9 to TRBJ2-7; TRBD1 aligns across 7 bases. In germline, CDR1 is SEHNR, CDR2 FQNEAQ (reference sequence). The CDR3 is made up of 13 amino acids. The DNA for the CDR3 is TGTTCCAGCAGCAACAGGGGATCCTACGAGCAGTACTTC. Protein: CSSSNRGSYEQYF. The full variable domain, with the rest looked up from reference TRBV7-9 and TRBJ2-7, is DTGVSQNPRHKITKRGQNVTFRCDPISEHNRLYWYRQTLGQGPEFLTYFQNEAQLEKSRLLSDRFSAERPKGSFSTLEIQRTEQGDSAMYLCSSSNRGSYEQYFGPGTRLTVT.

About this clone: This sample also contains other DNA sequences that code for the same CDR3. Written as DNA, the CDR3 is TGTGCCAGCAGTTTCAGCGGGGGGCCCTACGAGCAGTACTTC. This encodes CASSFSGGPYEQYF. J is TRBJ2-7 and V is TRBV27, with TRBD2 matching 9 bases. The CDR3 loop spans 14 amino acids. CDR1 is MNHEY and CDR2 is SMNVEV in the germline V gene (reference sequence). V lost 3 bases to trimming and J lost 2 bases; unmatched junction nucleotides: 2.

The chain has TRBV11-2 and TRBJ1-2; D is possibly TRBD1 (6 bases). Germline V gives CDR1 SGHAT, CDR2 FQNNGV. CDR3 length: 14 residues. Trimming shortened V by 5 bases and J by 4 bases, and 14 bases separated the two germline ends. The CDR3 sequence: CASSQTGASYGYTF. The DNA of the CDR3 is TGTGCCAGCAGCCAGACAGGAGCTAGCTATGGCTACACCTTC.

V gene TRBV2 combines with J gene TRBJ1-2; tentative D call: TRBD1 (5 bases). This CDR3 has 15 residues. Germline V lookup: CDR1 SNHLY, CDR2 FYNNEI. The V end lost 4 bases, the J end lost 5 bases, and 17 bases lay between the germline ends. CDR3 nucleotides: TGTGCCAGCAGTGGGATTCGCGGAGGGGATTATGGCTACACCTTC. This translates into CASSGIRGGDYGYTF.

The V call is TRBV27, the J call TRBJ2-7; 11 bases are a match to TRBD2. Germline assignment: CDR1 MNHEY and CDR2 SMNVEV (reference sequence). V gave up 1 base and J gave up 1 base; unmatched junction bases: 6. This CDR3 comprises 17 residues. The DNA for the CDR3 is TGTGCCAGCAGTTTATTGGGGACTAGCGGTCTATCCTACGAGCAGTACTTC. This sequence encodes CASSLLGTSGLSYEQYF.

This sequence joins TRBV13 and TRBJ2-3, with 9 bases that match TRBD2. Germline CDR1 is PRHDT and CDR2 is FYEKMQ (reference sequence). The CDR3 loop spans 14 amino acids. Trimming cost V 4 bases and J 3 bases; bases outside gene matches: 2. CDR3 sequence reads: CASSWAGGTDTQYF. As DNA, the CDR3 is TGTGCCAGCAGCTGGGCGGGGGGGACAGATACGCAGTATTTT.

The table lists this clone with a few counts. The V and J genes are TRBV27 and TRBJ1-5; 8 positions agree with TRBD1. The V segment lost 3 bases and the J segment 6 bases; nucleotides outside the gene matches: 4. The CDR3 spans 14 residues. CDR1 is MNHEY and CDR2 is SMNVEV in the germline V gene (reference sequence). This CDR3 reads CASSLQGAVQPQHF. In DNA form, the CDR3 reads TGTGCCAGCAGTTTGCAGGGGGCGGTTCAGCCCCAGCATTTT.

J is TRBJ1-6 and V is TRBV28, with 8 nucleotides matching TRBD1. The germline V gene encodes CDR1 MDHEN and CDR2 SYDVKM. Trimming cost V 6 bases and J 0 bases; bases outside gene matches: 10. The length of the CDR3 is 18 residues. As DNA, the CDR3 is TGTGCCAGCAGCCCCTTCAGGGGGACAGGCTCCTATAATTCACCCCTCCACTTT. Translated, it gives CASSPFRGTGSYNSPLHF.

The V gene is TRBV7-9, the J gene TRBJ2-5, with a possible D match to TRBD2 (6 bases). This CDR3 spans 17 amino acids. V lost 5 bases and J 0 bases, leaving 19 bases between the germline ends. Germline CDR1 reads SEHNR; CDR2 reads FQNEAQ (reference sequence). The CDR3 nucleotides read TGTGCCAGCAGCCGACTGGAGGGGAATGGGTACCAAGAGACCCAGTACTTC. It specifies CASSRLEGNGYQETQYF.

This clone showed up just a few times. The chain has TRBV9 and TRBJ2-2, with 8 nucleotides matching TRBD2. V was clipped by 3 bases and J by 6 bases; unmatched bases: 1. The CDR3 length is 13 residues. Germline values: CDR1 SGDLS, CDR2 YYNGEE. CDR3 region: CASSEAGAGELFF. The CDR3 region has the DNA TGTGCCAGCAGCGAAGCGGGAGCCGGGGAGCTGTTTTTT.

CDR3 amino acids: CASSFGSLSNEQFF. In DNA, the CDR3 is TGTGCCAGCAGCTTTGGTAGTCTAAGCAATGAGCAGTTCTTC. The rearrangement uses TRBV13 and TRBJ2-1; no definite D call. This CDR3 region has 14 residues. V gave up 3 bases and J gave up 6 bases, with 12 bases separating them. From germline, CDR1 is PRHDT and CDR2 FYEKMQ (reference sequence). Combining the CDR3 with reference TRBV13 and TRBJ2-1 gives the whole variable domain AAGVIQSPRHLIKEKRETATLKCYPIPRHDTVYWYQQGPGQDPQFLISFYEKMQSDKGSIPDRFSAQQFSDYHSELNMSSLELGDSALYFCASSFGSLSNEQFFGPGTRLTVL.

Notes on this clone: The sample has other DNA sequences that encode this CDR3 too. This chain connects TRBV5-4 to TRBJ2-1; 13 bases map to TRBD2. V lost 4 bases to trimming and J lost 6 bases; unmatched junction nucleotides: 4. CDR1 SGHNT and CDR2 YYREEE come from the germline V gene (reference sequence). This CDR3 has 15 residues. CDR3 in DNA: TGTGCCAGCAGCGATGGACTAGCGGGAGTCAATGAGCAGTTCTTC. Translation gives CASSDGLAGVNEQFF.

This clone showed up just once. The gene calls are TRBV29-1 and TRBJ1-2, with 9 bases lining up with TRBD1. The trim removed 6 bases at V and 3 bases at J, leaving 11 bases unmatched. The CDR3 extends over 15 amino acids. CDR1 and CDR2 (germline): SQVTM, ANQGSEA. The CDR3 sequence is CSVLSRQGVDYGYTF. For the CDR3, the DNA is TGCAGCGTCCTGTCCCGACAGGGGGTAGACTATGGCTACACCTTC.

The chain employs TRBV9 and TRBJ2-1, with 16 bases identical to TRBD2. V trimming: 0 bases; J trimming: 4 bases; junction bases outside the gene matches: 4. The CDR3 runs 18 residues. Germline V gene sequence: CDR1 SGDLS, CDR2 YYNGEE. This CDR3 reads CASSVDWGLAGGYNEQFF. CDR3 nucleotides: TGTGCCAGCAGCGTAGATTGGGGACTAGCGGGAGGGTACAATGAGCAGTTCTTC.